This TCR beta chain was captured in a study of T-cell memory formation after mild COVID-19. Study-wide background: The study found TCR clusters largely donor specific.

The study's findings and limits: Still unconfirmed is whether the second-wave clones peaking on day 37 recognized SARS-CoV-2. Several responding clones turned up in pre-infection memory, indicating that cross-reactive memory may have taken part.

Trimming removed 5 bases at V and 7 bases at J, with 23 bases between. The germline V gene encodes CDR1 MNHEY and CDR2 SVGAGI. The CDR3 consists of 16 residues. Each CDR3 protein is one row after TCRdb ran MiXCR on the 5' RACE reads. The repertoire holds 270,000 or so distinct CDR3 sequences, with more than 15% as singletons. Comments on this clonotype: Its antigen is not known.

The chain links TRBV6-5 to TRBJ2-5; D is perhaps TRBD2 (5 bases). The sequenced sample consisted of PBMCs or a T cell subset sorted from them (not recorded which). This TCR was sampled from a man aged 18 to 29 who had mild COVID-19 (a few samples of this study predate the infection). Cell type and time point are not known. The CDR3 is CASSRTVRPVGGTQYF. CDR3 DNA sequence: TGTGCCAGCAGTAGAACCGTCCGACCCGTCGGAGGGACCCAGTACTTC.